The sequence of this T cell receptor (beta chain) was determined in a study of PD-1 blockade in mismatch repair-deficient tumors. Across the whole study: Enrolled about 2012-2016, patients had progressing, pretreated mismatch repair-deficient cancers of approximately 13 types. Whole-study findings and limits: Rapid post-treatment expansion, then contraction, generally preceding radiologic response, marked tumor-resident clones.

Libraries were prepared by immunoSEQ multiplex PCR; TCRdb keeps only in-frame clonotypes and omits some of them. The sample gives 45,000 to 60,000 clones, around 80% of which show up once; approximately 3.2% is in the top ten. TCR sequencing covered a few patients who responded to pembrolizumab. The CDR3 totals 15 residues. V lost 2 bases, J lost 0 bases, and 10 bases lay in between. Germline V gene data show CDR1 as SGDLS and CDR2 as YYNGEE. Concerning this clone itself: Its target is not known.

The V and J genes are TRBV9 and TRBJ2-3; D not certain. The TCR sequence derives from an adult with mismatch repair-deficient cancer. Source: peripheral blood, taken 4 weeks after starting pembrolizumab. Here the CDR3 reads CASSVRGRSTDTQYF. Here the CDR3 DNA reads TGTGCCAGCAGCGTCAGAGGACGAAGCACAGATACGCAGTATTTT. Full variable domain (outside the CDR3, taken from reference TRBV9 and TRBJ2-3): DSGVTQTPKHLITATGQRVTLRCSPRSGDLSVYWYQQSLDQGLQFLIQYYNGEERAKGNILERFSAQQFPDLHSELNLSSLELGDSALYFCASSVRGRSTDTQYFGPGTRLTVL.